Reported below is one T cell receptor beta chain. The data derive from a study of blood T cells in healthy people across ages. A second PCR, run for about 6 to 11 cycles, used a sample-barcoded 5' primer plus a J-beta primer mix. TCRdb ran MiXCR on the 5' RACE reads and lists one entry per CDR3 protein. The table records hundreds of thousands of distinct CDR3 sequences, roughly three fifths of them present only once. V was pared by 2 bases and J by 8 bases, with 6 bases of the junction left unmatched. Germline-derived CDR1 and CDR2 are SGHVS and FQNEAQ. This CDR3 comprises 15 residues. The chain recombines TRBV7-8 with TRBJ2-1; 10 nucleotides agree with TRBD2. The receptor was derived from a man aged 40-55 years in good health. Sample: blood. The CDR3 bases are TGTGCCAGCAGCTTACGTATAGCGGGAGGTCATGAGCAGTTCTTC. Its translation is CASSLRIAGGHEQFF.